The T cell receptor (beta chain) described here comes from a study of cytomegalovirus exposure and HLA in healthy donors. 60 Vbeta and 13 Jbeta primers were used in PCR. The table came from immunoSEQ multiplex PCR; TCRdb's copy has only in-frame clones and leaves some out. The table lists around 100,000 clones, about 75% of them singletons. Turning to this clone: The antigen is unknown.

The CDR3 is made up of 15 amino acids. CDR1 and CDR2 (germline): LGHNT, FRNRAP. V shed 5 bases, J shed 3 bases, and the junction held 6 bases outside the gene matches. Regarding the study as a whole: Analyses of presence and absence presupposed an approximately uniform sequencing depth across donors. Productive status was seen about 87% or about 30% of the time for most TCR beta V segments in an earlier analysis. Reportedly, TCR beta sequences accurately predicted HLA-A and HLA-B alleles in most subjects.

This chain links TRBV12-5 with TRBJ2-3, with 9 bases identical to TRBD1. Input material: PBMCs. This receptor was taken from a man over 45 in good health and CMV-seronegative. The CDR3 spells CASGPGTGKTDTQYF. The CDR3 DNA follows: TGTGCTAGTGGTCCTGGGACAGGGAAGACAGATACGCAGTATTTT.